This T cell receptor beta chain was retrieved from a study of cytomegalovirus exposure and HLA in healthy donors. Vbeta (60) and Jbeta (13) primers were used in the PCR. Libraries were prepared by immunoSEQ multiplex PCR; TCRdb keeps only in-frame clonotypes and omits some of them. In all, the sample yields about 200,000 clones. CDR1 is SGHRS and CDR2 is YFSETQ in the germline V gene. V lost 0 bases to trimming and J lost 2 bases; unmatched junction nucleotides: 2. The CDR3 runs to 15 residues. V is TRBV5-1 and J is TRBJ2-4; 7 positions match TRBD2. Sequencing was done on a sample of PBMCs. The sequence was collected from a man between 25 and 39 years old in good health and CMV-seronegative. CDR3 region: CASSLEGTTKNIQYF. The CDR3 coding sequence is TGCGCCAGCAGCTTGGAAGGGACTACCAAAAACATTCAGTACTTC.